One TCR beta chain is described in this entry. Its antigen remains unidentified. Both TRBC1 and TRBC2 were covered by a beta constant-region primer of two equimolar oligonucleotides. Ligated cDNA was amplified by four rounds of PCR with nested alpha and beta constant-region primers and SP2. TCRdb analysed the UMI-ligation and nested PCR reads with MiXCR anew, one entry per CDR3 protein. This sample has approximately 80,000 distinct CDR3 sequences, with about 9.9% found just once. This sample stems from a study of naive and memory T cell subsets. CDR3 size: 12 residues. The germline V and J ends were trimmed by 0 bases and 8 bases, with 8 bases remaining between them. Germline V gene data show CDR1 as SGDLS and CDR2 as YYNGEE. Study outcomes and limitations: Clonotypes are single alpha or beta chains, not paired receptors.

The chain joins TRBV9 to TRBJ1-2; D is undetermined. The specimen was naive CD8+ T cells from blood. This receptor was taken from a human donor in good health. DNA of the CDR3: TGTGCCAGCAGCGTAGCTACGAGAGGCTACACCTTC. Its protein product is CASSVATRGYTF. Full variable domain (outside the CDR3, taken from reference TRBV9 and TRBJ1-2): DSGVTQTPKHLITATGQRVTLRCSPRSGDLSVYWYQQSLDQGLQFLIQYYNGEERAKGNILERFSAQQFPDLHSELNLSSLELGDSALYFCASSVATRGYTFGSGTRLTVV.